Listed here are 13 T cell receptor beta chains from one sample, sequenced in a study of CD8 T cells in ankylosing spondylitis. From the 5' RACE reads, TCRdb called clonotypes with MiXCR, one entry per CDR3 protein. The repertoire holds about 210,000 distinct CDR3 sequences, with around 8% as singletons. Sequenced input: blood, either unsorted or a sorted T cell fraction (not recorded which). Receptor source: a female donor with ankylosing spondylitis or in good health (not recorded which).

This clonotype was detected ten times or more. The DNA for the CDR3 is TGTGCCAGCAGTTACCTGGACGGGGCAGAGACCCAGTACTTC. Protein sequence: CASSYLDGAETQYF. This chain joins TRBV6-5 and TRBJ2-5; D is perhaps TRBD1 or TRBD2 (5 bases each). The CDR3 loop spans 14 amino acids. Germline V CDR1 and CDR2: MNHEY, SVGAGI. Between the trimmed V and J ends, which lost 2 bases and 4 bases, there was a span of 11 bases.

Regarding this clonotype: A much larger clone differs from this one at a single base, so this may be a read error. The V gene is TRBV7-2, the J gene TRBJ2-1; no clear D gene. This CDR3 is built from 13 residues. The V end was cut by 8 bases, the J end by 3 bases, with 11 bases between. Germline V gene sequence: CDR1 SGHTA, CDR2 FQGNSA. The CDR3 nucleotides read TGTGCCAGCGGCTCCGTCGGCTACAATGAGCAGTTCTTC. It translates to CASGSVGYNEQFF.

V gene TRBV11-1 combines with J gene TRBJ2-6; TRBD1 agrees at 8 bases. The CDR3 length is 18 residues. Trimming at V came to 5 bases and at J to 3 bases, leaving 12 bases not matched to a gene. The germline V gene has CDR1 SGHAT and CDR2 FQDESV (reference sequence). DNA of the CDR3: TGTGCCAGCAGCGCCCCCGTAGGACAGGGCTTTGGGGCCAACGTCCTGACTTTC. Its translation is CASSAPVGQGFGANVLTF.

Many counts were recorded for this clonotype. The chain employs TRBV12-3 or TRBV12-4 and TRBJ2-5, with no clear D. V gave up 1 base and J gave up 5 bases, with 8 bases separating them. CDR3 length: 13 amino acids. This chain's CDR3 is CASSLGVLETQYF. The CDR3 region has the DNA TGTGCCAGCAGTTTAGGGGTTTTGGAGACCCAGTACTTC.

This clonotype occurred many times. The chain recombines TRBV27 with TRBJ1-1, with D possibly TRBD1 on 5 matching bases. The CDR3 has 14 amino acids. Per germline, CDR1 MNHEY and CDR2 SMNVEV (reference sequence). Trimming stripped 4 bases from V and 4 bases from J, with 13 bases between. CDR3 nucleotides: TGTGCCAGCAGTTCTCCCCATAGGGGCACTGAAGCTTTCTTT. This codes for CASSSPHRGTEAFF.

The table lists this clonotype with a few counts. This rearrangement joins TRBV28 to TRBJ2-5, with TRBD2 as a possible D gene (5 bases). CDR1 and CDR2 (germline): MDHEN, SYDVKM. V lost 2 bases, J lost 2 bases, and 9 bases lay in between. The CDR3 runs 14 residues. Written as DNA, the CDR3 is TGTGCCAGCAGTTTAAGCGCGGGTCAAGAGACCCAGTACTTC. Translated: CASSLSAGQETQYF.

As concerns this clonotype: This may be a read error, as it is one base from a much larger clone. J is TRBJ1-2 and V is TRBV19; D unresolved. Between the trimmed V and J ends, which lost 6 bases and 9 bases, there was a span of 14 bases. The length of the CDR3 is 12 residues. Germline CDR1 and CDR2: LNHDA and SQIVND (reference sequence). The CDR3 loop is CASRGDGSSYTF. The CDR3 bases are TGTGCCAGTAGGGGAGACGGGAGTAGCTACACCTTC.

With regard to this clonotype: A much larger clone lies one base from this, so it may be a read error. The chain recombines TRBV20-1 with TRBJ2-4, with TRBD2 matching 7 bases. CDR3 size: 14 residues. V dropped 6 bases and J dropped 2; count of bases not matched to a gene: 7. Germline lookup yields CDR1 DFQATT and CDR2 SNEGSKA (reference sequence). DNA of the CDR3: TGCAGTGCGTCCACGGGACTAACCAAAAACATTCAGTACTTC. It yields the protein CSASTGLTKNIQYF.

The rearrangement uses TRBV14 and TRBJ1-1, with D uncertain. This CDR3 contains 11 residues. Germline V lookup: CDR1 SGHDN, CDR2 FVKESK. The V gene lost 3 bases and the J gene lost 10 bases, with 9 bases spanning the gap. This CDR3 is CASSHMGRAFF. In DNA, the CDR3 is TGTGCCAGCAGCCACATGGGAAGAGCTTTCTTT.

This clonotype was counted ten times or more. The genes are TRBV12-5 and TRBJ2-1, with TRBD2 matching over 14 bases. CDR1 LGHNT and CDR2 FRNRAP come from the germline V gene. With V trimmed by 6 bases and J by 13 bases, 11 bases remained unmatched. The CDR3 has 15 residues. CDR3 sequence (DNA): TGTGCTAGTGGCCGAGGGACTAGCGGGAGCAGGGGACAGTTCTTC. Protein: CASGRGTSGSRGQFF.

This clonotype was found many times. This rearrangement joins TRBV5-1 to TRBJ2-7; TRBD2 is a possible D gene (5 bases). The V gene's germline CDR1 is SGHRS and CDR2 YFSETQ. The CDR3 spans 16 residues. V shed 0 bases and J shed 1 base, with 14 bases lying between them. The CDR3 nucleotides are TGCGCCAGCAGCTTGGGTGGGGAGATACCTTCCTACGAGCAGTACTTC. Translation: CASSLGGEIPSYEQYF.

This clonotype was seen at least ten times. CDR3 amino acids: CASSQDVGQNYEQYF. The DNA of the CDR3 is TGTGCCAGCAGCCAAGATGTCGGACAGAACTACGAGCAGTACTTC. The genes are TRBV3-1 and TRBJ2-7, with D perhaps matching TRBD1 (6 bases). The germline gives CDR1 LGHDT, CDR2 YNNKEL (reference sequence). The CDR3 is 15 residues long. The V end lost 0 bases, the J end lost 3 bases, and 12 bases lay between the germline ends.

This chain connects TRBV7-2 to TRBJ2-3; D is undetermined. The CDR3 spans 14 residues. CDR1 and CDR2 (germline): SGHTA, FQGNSA. V lost 2 bases to trimming and J lost 4 bases, with 10 bases between them. CDR3 nucleotides: TGTGCCAGCAGCTTAACCAGAAGAGCAGATACGCAGTATTTT. It translates to CASSLTRRADTQYF.